This T cell receptor beta chain originates from a study of beta chain features in type 1 diabetes. Study conclusions and caveats: Type 1 diabetes patients had VDJ junctions that carried fewer insertions and more deletions. Any HLA type influence on TCRB rearrangement was left unresolved here. Shortening that was moderate but significant affected the TCRB CDR3s of Type 1 diabetes patients in all four CD4+ subsets. Sampled from patients, naive, central memory and Treg TCRB repertoires appeared more similar than those sampled from healthy donors.

Trimming at V came to 7 bases and at J to 5 bases, leaving 7 bases not matched to a gene. The CDR3 has 14 amino acids. The germline V gene encodes CDR1 SGHNT and CDR2 YENEEA. Concerning this clone: Its antigen is currently unknown.

The authors reverse transcribed all of the isolated RNA, so sequencing captured expressed TCRB transcripts. The data were produced by immunoSEQ multiplex PCR, yet TCRdb's version contains in-frame clones alone and is incomplete. Of about 28,000 clones in the sample, less than 70% are singletons; the top ten hold around 2.4%. Populations obtained by sorting all exceeded 98% purity. Sample: Tregs from blood. This receptor was obtained from a woman in her twenties or thirties with type 1 diabetes. The V and J genes are TRBV11-3 and TRBJ2-3; 9 bases line up with TRBD1. The CDR3 reads CASNRDRVKDTQYF. DNA of the CDR3: TGTGCCAGCAACCGGGACAGGGTAAAAGATACGCAGTATTTT.